A single sample is the source of the 15 T cell receptor beta chains below, sequenced in a study of CD8 T cells in Susac syndrome. Random hexamers were used to reverse transcribe an amount of roughly 0.5 to 1 ug RNA. Each CDR3 protein gets one entry after TCRdb re-called the immunoSEQ multiplex PCR reads with MiXCR. This repertoire shows 95,000 to 150,000 distinct CDR3 sequences, about 93% found once; its top ten account for approximately 0.22%. The sequenced sample consisted of CD8+ T cells from PBMCs. The receptors here all came from a human donor with Susac syndrome.

In the case of this clonotype: Compared with germline, one end of the junction differs, possibly owing to a read error. This chain joins TRBV5-6 and TRBJ1-2; 12 bases match TRBD1. CDR3 length equals 13 residues. The germline gives CDR1 SGHDT, CDR2 YYEEEE. The CDR3 region has the DNA TGTGCCAGCAGCCCGGGACAGGGGGCGCTGGATTGGTTC. Translating gives CASSPGQGALDWF.

V and J are TRBV7-8 and TRBJ1-5; TRBD1 matches 9 bases. Germline CDR1 and CDR2: SGHVS and FQNEAQ. The J segment lost 0 bases and the V segment lost 0 bases, leaving 6 bases of the junction unmatched. This CDR3 contains 18 residues. CDR3: CASSLATGGPYSNQPQHF. The CDR3 DNA reads as TGTGCCAGCAGCTTAGCAACAGGGGGCCCGTATAGCAATCAGCCCCAGCATTTT.

V is TRBV5-6 and J is TRBJ1-2, with 8 positions matching TRBD1. Per germline, CDR1 SGHDT and CDR2 YYEEEE. V was clipped by 5 bases and J by 3 bases; unmatched bases: 3. The CDR3 spans 13 residues. The CDR3 loop reads CASRSGQDYGYTF. The DNA for the CDR3 is TGTGCCAGCAGGTCGGGACAGGACTATGGCTACACCTTC.

The CDR3 nucleotides are TGTGCCACCAGTGGGAAAGGGCTTCCAAACATTCAGTACTTC. It codes for CATSGKGLPNIQYF. This chain uses TRBV24-1 with TRBJ2-4, with D unresolved. The CDR3 runs to 14 residues. Germline V lookup: CDR1 KGHDR, CDR2 SFDVKD. Trimming shortened V by 5 bases and J by 6 bases, and 13 bases separated the two germline ends.

This chain uses TRBV29-1 with TRBJ2-1, with a weak D call TRBD2 (6 bases). Per the germline V gene, CDR1 is SQVTM and CDR2 is ANQGSEA. CDR3 length: 10 residues. The V end was cut by 7 bases, the J end by 7 bases, with 8 bases between. The CDR3 is CSGGGNEQFF. DNA for the CDR3: TGCAGCGGTGGGGGGAATGAGCAGTTCTTC.

V gene TRBV6-5 combines with J gene TRBJ2-7; no firm D call. This CDR3 region has 13 residues. CDR1 is MNHEY and CDR2 is SVGAGI in the germline V gene. Trimming shortened V by 2 bases and J by 2 bases, and 7 bases separated the two germline ends. The CDR3 coding sequence is TGTGCCAGCAGTTACAATCGGGCCTACGAGCAGTACTTC. Amino acids: CASSYNRAYEQYF.

The rearrangement joins TRBV12-3 or TRBV12-4 to TRBJ1-1; unclear D gene. The CDR3 has 14 amino acids. The V end lost 6 bases, the J end lost 2 bases, and 13 bases lay between the germline ends. Here the CDR3 DNA reads TGTGCCAGCAGATCCGAGGGATACAACACTGAAGCTTTCTTT. Amino acid sequence: CASRSEGYNTEAFF.

The V call is TRBV12-3 or TRBV12-4, the J call TRBJ1-5, with D possibly being TRBD1 (5 bases). The CDR3 is made up of 14 amino acids. V was trimmed by 4 bases and J by 5 bases, leaving 12 bases between them. The CDR3: CASSSGRTYQPQHF. The CDR3 coding sequence is TGTGCCAGCAGTTCAGGGAGAACATATCAGCCCCAGCATTTT.

The rearrangement links TRBV4-2 to TRBJ2-7, with TRBD2 matching 7 bases. J lost 2 bases, V lost 0 bases, and 10 bases had no gene match. CDR1 is LGHNA, CDR2 YNFKEQ, per germline. The CDR3 totals 17 residues. CDR3 DNA: TGTGCCAGCAGCCAAGATCTGGGTAGCGGGTCAACCTACGAGCAGTACTTC. Its protein product is CASSQDLGSGSTYEQYF.

The chain employs TRBV15 and TRBJ2-3; TRBD2 aligns across 12 bases. This CDR3 spans 17 amino acids. With V trimmed by 4 bases and J by 5 bases, 10 bases remained unmatched. Germline-derived CDR1 and CDR2 are LNHNV and YYDKDF (reference sequence). In nucleotides, the CDR3 is TGTGCCACCAGCAAAGGACTAGCGGGGAAAGAACTAGATACGCAGTATTTT. This gives the protein CATSKGLAGKELDTQYF.

The chain has TRBV5-6 and TRBJ1-5, with 12 nucleotides matching TRBD1. The CDR3 is made up of 15 amino acids. The junction had 3 bases not matched to a gene; V was cut back by 3 bases and J by 5 bases. Per the germline V gene, CDR1 is SGHDT and CDR2 is YYEEEE. CDR3 sequence: CASSWGTGGDQPQHF. The DNA of the CDR3 is TGTGCCAGCAGCTGGGGGACAGGGGGCGATCAGCCCCAGCATTTT.

The CDR3 coding sequence is TGTGCCAGCAGCTTAGCCAGGGTGGTCGACGAGCAGTACTTC. Its translation: CASSLARVVDEQYF. This chain connects TRBV7-9 to TRBJ2-7; a weak D match, TRBD1 (5 bases). Germline CDR1 and CDR2: SEHNR and FQNEAQ (reference sequence). The CDR3 runs to 14 residues. V lost 0 bases and J 5 bases, leaving 11 bases between the germline ends.

The genes are TRBV4-1 and TRBJ2-1; tentatively, D is TRBD2 (6 bases). V dropped 1 base and J dropped 4 bases, with 14 bases sitting between them. Germline V lookup: CDR1 MGHRA, CDR2 YSYEKL. The CDR3 extends over 16 amino acids. The CDR3 region is CASSQAGSGPYNEQFF. CDR3 DNA sequence: TGCGCCAGCAGCCAAGCTGGTAGCGGCCCTTACAATGAGCAGTTCTTC.

The rearrangement joins TRBV12-5 to TRBJ1-2; weak D call: TRBD1 (6 bases). The ends were cut back, 4 bases at V and 2 bases at J, with 17 bases in the middle. The germline gives CDR1 LGHNT, CDR2 FRNRAP. The CDR3 extends over 16 amino acids. The CDR3 protein is CASGSPDSRTNYGYTF. CDR3 DNA: TGTGCTAGTGGTTCCCCGGACAGTAGGACGAACTATGGCTACACCTTC.

The CDR3 nucleotides are TGTGCCACCAGCAGAGATCGCGGCATAGATGCCGGTGGCTACACCTTC. Its protein is CATSRDRGIDAGGYTF. The V call is TRBV15, the J call TRBJ1-2; D not resolved. V lost 0 bases to trimming and J lost 7 bases, with 18 bases between them. Germline CDR1 and CDR2: LNHNV and YYDKDF (reference sequence). The CDR3 runs to 16 residues.